A single sample is the source of the 17 T cell receptor beta chains below, sequenced in a study of neurological immune-mediated disorders. From the 5' RACE reads, TCRdb called clonotypes with MiXCR, one entry per CDR3 protein. This table has 55,000 to 70,000 distinct CDR3 sequences, approximately 10% appearing once. The sequenced material came from PBMCs. Source of these receptors: a man aged 55 to 69 in good health.

The J gene is TRBJ2-5, the V gene TRBV7-3; 8 bases map to TRBD1. CDR1 is SGHTA, CDR2 FQGTGA, per germline. Trimming at V came to 5 bases and at J to 5 bases, leaving 4 bases not matched to a gene. There are 13 residues in the CDR3. CDR3: CASSKTGDETQYF. The CDR3 coding sequence is TGTGCCAGCAGCAAGACAGGGGACGAGACCCAGTACTTC.

This clonotype has a handful of counts. This sequence joins TRBV20-1 and TRBJ2-1; 10 bases fit TRBD2. The trim removed 2 bases at V and 2 bases at J, leaving 3 bases unmatched. Looked up from germline, CDR1 is DFQATT and CDR2 is SNEGSKA (reference sequence). This CDR3 has 15 residues. The CDR3, as DNA: TGCAGTGCTAGAAAGCGGGGGGGCACCTACAATGAGCAGTTCTTC. It encodes CSARKRGGTYNEQFF.

There are many counts of this clonotype. This chain uses TRBV6-5 with TRBJ2-1; TRBD2 matches 7 bases. The J segment lost 8 bases and the V segment lost 1 base, leaving 8 bases of the junction unmatched. This CDR3 spans 15 amino acids. Germline assignment: CDR1 MNHEY and CDR2 SVGAGI. CDR3 coding DNA: TGTGCCAGCAGTTACTGGGCGACTAGCAAGGATGAGCAGTTCTTC. It yields the protein CASSYWATSKDEQFF.

The gene calls are TRBV19 and TRBJ2-2; 7 nucleotides agree with TRBD1. The CDR3 is 15 amino acids. Per germline, CDR1 LNHDA and CDR2 SQIVND (reference sequence). The V gene end was trimmed by 10 bases and the J gene end by 0 bases; junction bases not matched to a gene: 8. CDR3 protein: CATGRDRSNTGELFF. DNA for the CDR3: TGTGCCACCGGCCGGGACAGATCGAACACCGGGGAGCTGTTTTTT.

This clonotype was seen many times. This sequence joins TRBV10-3 and TRBJ2-7, with D possibly being TRBD2 (6 bases). Trimming removed 7 bases at V and 4 bases at J, with 14 bases between. CDR3 length: 13 amino acids. CDR1 is ENHRY, CDR2 SYGVKD, per germline. The DNA for the CDR3 is TGTGCCATCATGGGGACGGGGGATTACGAGCAGTACTTC. It specifies CAIMGTGDYEQYF.

This clonotype showed up many times. The rearrangement uses TRBV6-5 and TRBJ2-2, with TRBD2 as a possible D gene (6 bases). Germline CDR1 MNHEY, CDR2 SVGAGI. This CDR3 comprises 15 residues. V lost 0 bases and J 6 bases, leaving 11 bases between the germline ends. Written as DNA, the CDR3 is TGTGCCAGCAGTTACTCAGGTCGGAGGGCCGGGGAGCTGTTTTTT. Translating gives CASSYSGRRAGELFF.

This clonotype was seen repeatedly, ten times or more. The V call is TRBV7-2, the J call TRBJ2-2; unclear D gene. This CDR3 region has 17 residues. Between the trimmed V and J ends, which lost 4 bases and 8 bases, there was a span of 23 bases. The germline V gene encodes CDR1 SGHTA and CDR2 FQGNSA. In DNA form, the CDR3 reads TGTGCCAGCAGCTCTCAGCAATACTACCTCTGGTCGGGGGAGCTGTTTTTT. This encodes CASSSQQYYLWSGELFF.

This clonotype was picked up a small number of times. The gene calls are TRBV11-2 and TRBJ2-3; no firm D call. The V end was cut by 1 base, the J end by 0 bases, with 5 bases between. Germline lookup yields CDR1 SGHAT and CDR2 FQNNGV. The CDR3 consists of 14 residues. Here the CDR3 reads CASSLGASTDTQYF. CDR3 nucleotide sequence: TGTGCCAGCAGCTTAGGTGCCAGCACAGATACGCAGTATTTT.

This clonotype occurred many times. The CDR3: CASSQTSGTSDEQYF. The CDR3 DNA reads TGTGCCAGCAGCCAAACCTCCGGGACATCGGACGAGCAGTACTTC. This chain uses TRBV4-2 with TRBJ2-7, with D perhaps TRBD1 (6 bases). V dropped 2 bases and J dropped 5 bases, with 16 bases sitting between them. The V gene's germline CDR1 is LGHNA and CDR2 YNFKEQ. The CDR3 sequence is 15 residues long.

A note on this clonotype: A read error is likely, as this CDR3 ends without the conserved phenylalanine or tryptophan. The limits of the CDR3 on the DNA are not certain, so only TCRdb's listed CDR3 is given. V gene TRBV20-1 combines with J gene TRBJ2-1; the table assigns TRBD1, which was not confirmed against the DNA. With termini counted, the CDR3 has 14 amino acids. CDR1 DFQATT and CDR2 SNEGSKA come from the germline V gene (reference sequence). The CDR3 sequence is CSASRGTNYNEHFS.

This clonotype was recorded at least ten times. This chain uses TRBV29-1 with TRBJ1-5; D unresolved. CDR3 length equals 13 residues. V lost 2 bases and J lost 6, with 11 bases in between. The germline gives CDR1 SQVTM, CDR2 ANQGSEA. In DNA, the CDR3 is TGCAGCGTTGAATTTCAGCCGGGTCAGCCCCAGCATTTT. Its translation: CSVEFQPGQPQHF.

This clonotype occurred many times. The chain recombines TRBV7-6 with TRBJ2-1, with 7 bases that match TRBD2. This CDR3 comprises 14 residues. V shed 5 bases and J 6 bases; nucleotides not matched to a gene: 7. Germline V gene data show CDR1 as SGHVS and CDR2 as FNYEAQ. The chain's CDR3 is CASSLGLVFNEQFF. The CDR3 DNA sequence: TGTGCCAGCAGCCTTGGACTAGTTTTCAATGAGCAGTTCTTC.

This clonotype appeared many times. J is TRBJ1-5 and V is TRBV10-3, with a tentative D call TRBD1 (6 bases). V was cut by 6 bases and J by 3 bases, with 12 bases left in between. Germline V gene lookup returns CDR1 ENHRY and CDR2 SYGVKD. The CDR3 is 14 amino acids. The CDR3 DNA reads TGTGCCATCAGACCTACAGGGATCAATCAGCCCCAGCATTTT. It encodes CAIRPTGINQPQHF.

This clonotype came up many times. The V and J genes are TRBV5-1 and TRBJ2-4; 8 nucleotides align to TRBD1. CDR3 length: 14 amino acids. Germline assignment: CDR1 SGHRS and CDR2 YFSETQ. With 4 bases clipped from V and 4 bases from J, the junction kept 4 bases outside the gene matches. The chain's CDR3 is CASSARQGKNIQYF. DNA for the CDR3: TGCGCCAGCAGCGCGAGACAGGGGAAAAACATTCAGTACTTC.

This clonotype was observed many times. This CDR3 is CASSPGTGGYNEQFF. DNA of the CDR3: TGTGCCAGCAGTCCGGGGACAGGGGGTTACAATGAGCAGTTCTTC. The chain links TRBV12-3 or TRBV12-4 to TRBJ2-1; 11 bases align to TRBD1. With 5 bases clipped from V and 4 bases from J, the junction kept 4 bases outside the gene matches. There are 15 residues in the CDR3.

This clonotype appeared many times. V is TRBV7-9 and J is TRBJ2-6; 10 bases are a match to TRBD1. Germline CDR1 SEHNR, CDR2 FQNEAQ (reference sequence). The trim removed 5 bases at V and 0 bases at J, leaving 10 bases unmatched. This CDR3 comprises 19 residues. Here the CDR3 DNA reads TGTGCCAGCAGCGTGGGGACAGGGGCCTTGCCCTCTGGGGCCAACGTCCTGACTTTC. It is translated as CASSVGTGALPSGANVLTF.

The sample holds a few counts of this clonotype. CDR3 bases: TGCGCCAGCAGCCCCCCAGTAAACTCGGGGCAAGAGACCCAGTACTTC. It encodes CASSPPVNSGQETQYF. The chain links TRBV5-1 to TRBJ2-5; D is perhaps TRBD2 (5 bases). The germline V gene encodes CDR1 SGHRS and CDR2 YFSETQ. The V gene lost 4 bases and the J gene lost 2 bases, with 18 bases spanning the gap. There are 16 residues in the CDR3.